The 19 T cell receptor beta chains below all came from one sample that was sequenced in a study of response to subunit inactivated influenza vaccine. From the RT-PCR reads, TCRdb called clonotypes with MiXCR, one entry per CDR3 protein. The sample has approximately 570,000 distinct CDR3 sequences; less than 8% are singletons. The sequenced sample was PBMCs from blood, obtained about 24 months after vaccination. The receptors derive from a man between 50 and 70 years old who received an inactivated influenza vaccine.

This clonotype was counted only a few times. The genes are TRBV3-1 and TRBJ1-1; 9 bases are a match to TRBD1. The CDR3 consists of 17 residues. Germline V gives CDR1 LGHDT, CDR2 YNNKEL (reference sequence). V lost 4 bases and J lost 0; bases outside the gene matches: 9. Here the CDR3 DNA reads TGTGCCAGCAGCCGACGAAGGACAGGGGCCCTGAACACTGAAGCTTTCTTT. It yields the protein CASSRRRTGALNTEAFF.

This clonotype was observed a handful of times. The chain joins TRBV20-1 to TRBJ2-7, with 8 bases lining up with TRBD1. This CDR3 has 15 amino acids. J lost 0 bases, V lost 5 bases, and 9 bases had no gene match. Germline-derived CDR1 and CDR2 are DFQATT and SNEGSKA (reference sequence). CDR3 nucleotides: TGCAGTGCTGCGCGAATGGGACAGGTCTCCTACGAGCAGTACTTC. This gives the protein CSAARMGQVSYEQYF.

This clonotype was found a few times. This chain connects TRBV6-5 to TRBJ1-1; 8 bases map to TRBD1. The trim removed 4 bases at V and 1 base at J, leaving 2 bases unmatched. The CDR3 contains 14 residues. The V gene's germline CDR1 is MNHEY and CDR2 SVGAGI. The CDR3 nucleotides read TGTGCCAGCAGTTTCGGACAGGGGAACACTGAAGCTTTCTTT. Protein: CASSFGQGNTEAFF.

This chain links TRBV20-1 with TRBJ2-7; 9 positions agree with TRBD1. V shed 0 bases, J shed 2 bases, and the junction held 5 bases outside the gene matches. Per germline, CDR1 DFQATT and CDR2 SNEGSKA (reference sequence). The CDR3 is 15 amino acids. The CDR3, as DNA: TGCAGTGCTAGAGATGTGCGACAGGGGGCCTACGAGCAGTACTTC. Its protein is CSARDVRQGAYEQYF.

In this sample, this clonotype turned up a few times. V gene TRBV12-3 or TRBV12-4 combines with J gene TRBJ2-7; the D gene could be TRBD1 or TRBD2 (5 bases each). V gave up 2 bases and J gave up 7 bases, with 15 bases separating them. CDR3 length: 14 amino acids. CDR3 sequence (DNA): TGTGCCAGCAGTTTAAGTTACGGGGCAGCGGAGCAGTACTTC. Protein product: CASSLSYGAAEQYF.

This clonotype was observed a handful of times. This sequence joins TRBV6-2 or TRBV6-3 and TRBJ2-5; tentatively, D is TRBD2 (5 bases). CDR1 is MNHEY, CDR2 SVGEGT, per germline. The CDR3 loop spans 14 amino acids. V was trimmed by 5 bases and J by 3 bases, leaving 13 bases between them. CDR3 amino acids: CASSPLAMKETQYF. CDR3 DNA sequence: TGTGCCAGCAGTCCCCTAGCCATGAAAGAGACCCAGTACTTC.

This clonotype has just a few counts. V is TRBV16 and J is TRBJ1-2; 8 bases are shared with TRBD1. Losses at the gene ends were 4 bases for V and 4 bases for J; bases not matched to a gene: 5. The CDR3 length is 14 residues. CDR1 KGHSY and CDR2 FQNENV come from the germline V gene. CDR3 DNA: TGTGCCAGCAGCCCACAGGGGGACCGCTATGGCTACACCTTC. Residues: CASSPQGDRYGYTF.

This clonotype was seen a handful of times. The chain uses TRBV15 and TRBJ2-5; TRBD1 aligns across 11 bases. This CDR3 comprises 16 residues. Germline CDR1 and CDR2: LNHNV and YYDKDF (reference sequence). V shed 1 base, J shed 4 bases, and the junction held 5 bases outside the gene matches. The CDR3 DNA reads TGTGCCACCAGCAGAGGAGGACAGGGGGCTCGAGAGACCCAGTACTTC. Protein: CATSRGGQGARETQYF. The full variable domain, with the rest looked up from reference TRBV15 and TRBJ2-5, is DAMVIQNPRYQVTQFGKPVTLSCSQTLNHNVMYWYQQKSSQAPKLLFHYYDKDFNNEADTPDNFQSRRPNTSFCFLDIRSPGLGDTAMYLCATSRGGQGARETQYFGPGTRLLVL.

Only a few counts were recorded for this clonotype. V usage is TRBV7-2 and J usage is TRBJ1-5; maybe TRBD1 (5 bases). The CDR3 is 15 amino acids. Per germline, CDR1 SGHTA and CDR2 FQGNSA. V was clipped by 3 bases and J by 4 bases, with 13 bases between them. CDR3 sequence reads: CASSLWDGENQPQHF. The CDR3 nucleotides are TGTGCCAGCAGCTTGTGGGACGGAGAAAATCAGCCCCAGCATTTT.

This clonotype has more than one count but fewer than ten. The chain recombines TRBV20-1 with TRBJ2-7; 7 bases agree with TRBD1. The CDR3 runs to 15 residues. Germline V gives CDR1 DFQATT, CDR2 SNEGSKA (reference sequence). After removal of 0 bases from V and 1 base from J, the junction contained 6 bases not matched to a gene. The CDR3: CSARDRQDRSYEQYF. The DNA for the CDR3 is TGCAGTGCTAGAGACCGCCAGGACAGGTCCTACGAGCAGTACTTC.

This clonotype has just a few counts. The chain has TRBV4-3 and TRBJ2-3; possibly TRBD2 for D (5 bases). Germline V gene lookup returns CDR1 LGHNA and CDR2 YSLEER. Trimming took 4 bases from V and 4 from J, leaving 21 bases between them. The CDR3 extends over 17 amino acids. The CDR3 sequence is CASSRQLSISGADTQYF. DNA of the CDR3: TGCGCCAGCAGCCGCCAACTTAGCATCTCCGGGGCAGATACGCAGTATTTT.

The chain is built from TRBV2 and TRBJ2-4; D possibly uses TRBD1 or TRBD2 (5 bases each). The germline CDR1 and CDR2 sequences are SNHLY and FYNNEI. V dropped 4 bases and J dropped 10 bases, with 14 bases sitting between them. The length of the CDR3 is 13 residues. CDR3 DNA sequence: TGTGCCAGCAGTGGGGGACCAGGAGTAATTCAGTACTTC. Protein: CASSGGPGVIQYF.

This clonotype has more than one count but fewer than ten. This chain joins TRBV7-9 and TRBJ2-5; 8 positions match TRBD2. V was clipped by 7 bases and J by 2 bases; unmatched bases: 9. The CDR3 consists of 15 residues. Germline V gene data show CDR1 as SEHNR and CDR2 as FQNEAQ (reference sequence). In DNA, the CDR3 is TGTGCCAGCACATTTGGACTAGCCTTTCAAGAGACCCAGTACTTC. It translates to CASTFGLAFQETQYF.

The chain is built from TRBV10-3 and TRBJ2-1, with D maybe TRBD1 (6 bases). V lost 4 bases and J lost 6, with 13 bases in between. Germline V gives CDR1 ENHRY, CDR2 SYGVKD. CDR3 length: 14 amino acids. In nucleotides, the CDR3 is TGTGCCATCAGTGCTAGGCAGGGGTCCAATGAGCAGTTCTTC. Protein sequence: CAISARQGSNEQFF.

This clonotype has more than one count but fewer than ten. CDR3 loop: CASKSLFTDTQYF. The CDR3 DNA reads TGTGCCAGCAAGTCCCTATTCACAGATACGCAGTATTTT. V usage is TRBV7-9 and J usage is TRBJ2-3, with D unresolved. Germline values: CDR1 SEHNR, CDR2 FQNEAQ (reference sequence). The CDR3 is 13 residues long. The ends were cut back, 7 bases at V and 2 bases at J, with 10 bases in the middle.

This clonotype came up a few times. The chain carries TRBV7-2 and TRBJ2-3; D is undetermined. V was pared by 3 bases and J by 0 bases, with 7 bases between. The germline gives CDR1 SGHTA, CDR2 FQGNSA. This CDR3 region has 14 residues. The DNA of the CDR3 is TGTGCCAGCAGCTTTTTTGGCAGCACAGATACGCAGTATTTT. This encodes CASSFFGSTDTQYF.

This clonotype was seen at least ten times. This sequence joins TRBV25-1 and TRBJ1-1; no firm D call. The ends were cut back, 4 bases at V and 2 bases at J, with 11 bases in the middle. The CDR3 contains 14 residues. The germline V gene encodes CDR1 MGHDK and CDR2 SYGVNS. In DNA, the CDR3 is TGTGCCAGCAGTGGACGGGCCGGCAACACTGAAGCTTTCTTT. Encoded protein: CASSGRAGNTEAFF. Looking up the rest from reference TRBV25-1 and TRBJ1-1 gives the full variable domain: EADIYQTPRYLVIGTGKKITLECSQTMGHDKMYWYQQDPGMELHLIHYSYGVNSTEKGDLSSESTVSRIRTEHFPLTLESARPSHTSQYLCASSGRAGNTEAFFGQGTRLTVV.

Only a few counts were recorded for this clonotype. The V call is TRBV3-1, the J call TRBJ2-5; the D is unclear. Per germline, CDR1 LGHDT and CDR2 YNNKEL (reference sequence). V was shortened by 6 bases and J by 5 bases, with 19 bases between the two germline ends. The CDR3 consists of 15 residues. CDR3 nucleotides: TGTGCCAGCAGTCAAACGGTCTTCCAGGCGGAGACCCAGTACTTC. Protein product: CASSQTVFQAETQYF.

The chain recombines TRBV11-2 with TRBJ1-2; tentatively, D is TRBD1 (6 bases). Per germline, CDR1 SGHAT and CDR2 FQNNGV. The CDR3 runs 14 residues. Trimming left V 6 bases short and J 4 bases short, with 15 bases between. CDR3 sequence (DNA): TGTGCCAGCAGGGGAGGGGGTTCGGGCTATGGCTACACCTTC. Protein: CASRGGGSGYGYTF.